This is a list of T cell receptor beta chains from one sample in a study of shared clonotypes between healthy human individuals. Using immunoSEQ multiplex PCR, the repertoire was profiled, and TCRdb retains in-frame clones only, with some absent. The table lists about 500,000 clones, 77% of them singletons. The sequenced sample consisted of PBMCs. These receptors all come from a woman between 40 and 55 years old in good health. Some clones in this sample may be carry-over from other donors' samples. CDR3s include the opening cysteine and the closing phenylalanine or tryptophan. The D gene is left open where the match is weak. Clone sizes are given selectively: once, few, many, or a class where the clone is expanded.

D gene: .; J gene: TRBJ2-1; V gene: TRBV9; clone size: .; CDR3 DNA: TGTGCCAGCGGAAGGAGCACTCTTTACAATGAGCAGTTCTTC; CDR3 protein: CASGRSTLYNEQFF
D gene: .; J gene: TRBJ1-5; V gene: TRBV10-3; clone size: .; CDR3 DNA: TGTGCCATCAGTGAGTCAGCGGCACCGCCCCAGCATTTT; CDR3 protein: CAISESAAPPQHF
D gene: TRBD2; J gene: TRBJ2-1; V gene: TRBV4-3; clone size: .; CDR3 DNA: TGCGCCAGCAGCCAAGATCGACTAGCCTATGAGCAGTTCTTC; CDR3 protein: CASSQDRLAYEQFF
D gene: .; J gene: TRBJ2-2; V gene: TRBV30; clone size: .; CDR3 DNA: TGTGCCTGGAGGGCAGGGCACACCGGGGAGCTGTTTTTT; CDR3 protein: CAWRAGHTGELFF
D gene: TRBD2; J gene: TRBJ2-7; V gene: TRBV7-8; clone size: .; CDR3 DNA: TGTGCCAGCAGCCAAGAAAGCCCAGCGGGAGGGCCCTACGAGCAGTACTTC; CDR3 protein: CASSQESPAGGPYEQYF
D gene: .; J gene: TRBJ1-1; V gene: TRBV27; clone size: .; CDR3 DNA: TGTGCCAGCAGTGCCAGGGTGAACACTGAAGCTTTCTTT; CDR3 protein: CASSARVNTEAFF
D gene: .; J gene: TRBJ2-7; V gene: TRBV5-1; clone size: .; CDR3 DNA: TGCGCCAGCAGCTTGGACGGGGAGACCTACGAGCAGTACTTC; CDR3 protein: CASSLDGETYEQYF
D gene: .; J gene: TRBJ2-7; V gene: TRBV5-1; clone size: .; CDR3 DNA: TGCGCCAGCAGCTTGGAAGGCCTGGCGAGAGAGCAGTACTTC; CDR3 protein: CASSLEGLAREQYF
D gene: .; J gene: TRBJ2-7; V gene: TRBV5-6; clone size: few; CDR3 DNA: TGTGCCAGCAGCTTTGGTTCCCAGGGTGACAAGCAGTACTTC; CDR3 protein: CASSFGSQGDKQYF
D gene: .; J gene: TRBJ1-3; V gene: TRBV25-1; clone size: .; CDR3 DNA: TGTGCCAGCAGTGAATCTACAGGGCTCTCTGGAAACACCATATATTTT; CDR3 protein: CASSESTGLSGNTIYF
D gene: .; J gene: TRBJ2-7; V gene: TRBV5-1; clone size: .; CDR3 DNA: TGCGCCAGCAGCTTGTCGTCAGGCTACGAGCGGTACTTC; CDR3 protein: CASSLSSGYERYF
D gene: .; J gene: TRBJ2-1; V gene: TRBV5-1; clone size: .; CDR3 DNA: TGCGCCAGCAGCTTGGACGGGCGGGTCCCGCAGTTCTTC; CDR3 protein: CASSLDGRVPQFF
D gene: .; J gene: TRBJ1-2; V gene: TRBV7-8; clone size: .; CDR3 DNA: TGTGCCAGCAGCTTAGTGCAGGCGGGGCAGAACTATGGCTACACCTTC; CDR3 protein: CASSLVQAGQNYGYTF
D gene: TRBD1; J gene: TRBJ2-7; V gene: TRBV19; clone size: .; CDR3 DNA: TGTGCCAGTAGTCCGACAGGGGAAGGCGAGCAGTACTTC; CDR3 protein: CASSPTGEGEQYF
D gene: TRBD2; J gene: TRBJ2-7; V gene: TRBV7-8; clone size: once; CDR3 DNA: TGTGCCAGCAGCGTCCTAGCGGGAGTCAACTACGAGCAGTACTTC; CDR3 protein: CASSVLAGVNYEQYF
D gene: TRBD1; J gene: TRBJ2-1; V gene: TRBV29-1; clone size: .; CDR3 DNA: TGCAGCGTCCATACCGGGACAGCCTCCTACAATGAGCAGTTCTTC; CDR3 protein: CSVHTGTASYNEQFF
D gene: TRBD2; J gene: TRBJ2-2; V gene: TRBV19; clone size: .; CDR3 DNA: TGTGCCACCGGCAGGGCGACTAGCGGATACACCGGGGAGCTGTTTTTT; CDR3 protein: CATGRATSGYTGELFF
D gene: .; J gene: TRBJ1-4; V gene: TRBV29-1; clone size: .; CDR3 DNA: TGCAGCGCTCGGCTAAGGGAGGGGAATGAAAAACTGTTTTTT; CDR3 protein: CSARLREGNEKLFF
D gene: .; J gene: TRBJ1-3; V gene: TRBV19; clone size: .; CDR3 DNA: TGTGCCAGTAGTACCCGAGGACAGCTCTCTGGAAACACCATATATTTT; CDR3 protein: CASSTRGQLSGNTIYF
D gene: TRBD1; J gene: TRBJ2-7; V gene: TRBV5-6; clone size: .; CDR3 DNA: TGTGCCAGCAGCCGAGGGCGACAGGGACCCTACGAGCAGTACTTC; CDR3 protein: CASSRGRQGPYEQYF
D gene: TRBD1; J gene: TRBJ2-1; V gene: TRBV7-9; clone size: .; CDR3 DNA: TGTGCCAGCAGCCAAGACCTCGGACAGGGGGGAGATGAGCAGTTCTTC; CDR3 protein: CASSQDLGQGGDEQFF
D gene: .; J gene: TRBJ2-5; V gene: TRBV5-1; clone size: .; CDR3 DNA: TGCGCCAGCAGCCCCCATACGACCCAAGAGACCCAGTACTTC; CDR3 protein: CASSPHTTQETQYF
D gene: TRBD1; J gene: TRBJ2-7; V gene: TRBV5-6; clone size: few; CDR3 DNA: TGTGCCAGCAGCTTGTGGGGACAGGCCCACGAGCAGTACTTC; CDR3 protein: CASSLWGQAHEQYF
D gene: .; J gene: TRBJ2-6; V gene: TRBV11-3; clone size: once; CDR3 DNA: TGTGCCAGCAGCCTACAGGGAAATATTGGGGCCAACGTCCTGACTTTC; CDR3 protein: CASSLQGNIGANVLTF
D gene: TRBD2; J gene: TRBJ2-7; V gene: TRBV4-2; clone size: many; CDR3 DNA: TGTGCCAGCAGCCAAGGGCTAGCGGGAGTATACGAGCAGTACTTC; CDR3 protein: CASSQGLAGVYEQYF
D gene: .; J gene: TRBJ2-1; V gene: TRBV25-1; clone size: .; CDR3 DNA: TGTGCCAGCAGTGAATGGGGGAATGAGCAGTTCTTC; CDR3 protein: CASSEWGNEQFF
D gene: .; J gene: TRBJ2-7; V gene: TRBV30; clone size: .; CDR3 DNA: TGTGCCTGGACCGGGACCGCCTACTACGAGCAGTACTTC; CDR3 protein: CAWTGTAYYEQYF
D gene: .; J gene: TRBJ1-1; V gene: TRBV18; clone size: .; CDR3 DNA: TGTGCCAGCTCACCACTCTCAGGGAGCACTGAAGCTTTCTTT; CDR3 protein: CASSPLSGSTEAFF
D gene: .; J gene: TRBJ1-2; V gene: TRBV30; clone size: .; CDR3 DNA: TGTGCCTGGAGACCTGAGGGGGTGGTCTTTGATGGCTACACCTTC; CDR3 protein: CAWRPEGVVFDGYTF
D gene: TRBD2; J gene: TRBJ2-1; V gene: TRBV5-4; clone size: .; CDR3 DNA: TGTGCCAGCAAAGGGACTAGCGGGGGAGATGAGCAGTTCTTC; CDR3 protein: CASKGTSGGDEQFF
D gene: .; J gene: TRBJ1-2; V gene: TRBV6-1; clone size: .; CDR3 DNA: TGTGCCAGCAGTACCACACGGGGCTATGGCTACACCTTC; CDR3 protein: CASSTTRGYGYTF
D gene: .; J gene: TRBJ2-3; V gene: TRBV5-3; clone size: .; CDR3 DNA: TGTGCCAGAATCCCCGCACTAGCTGATCGGGGTACGCAGTATTTT; CDR3 protein: CARIPALADRGTQYF
D gene: TRBD1; J gene: TRBJ2-3; V gene: TRBV9; clone size: .; CDR3 DNA: TGTGCCAGCAGCGTAGGTGGGCCGGGACAGACCTCTGGCACAGATACGCAGTATTTT; CDR3 protein: CASSVGGPGQTSGTDTQYF